This passage covers 32 T cell receptor beta chains from one sample sequenced in a study of OX40 agonist ivuxolimab in advanced cancers. Only in-frame clones appear in the TCRdb table, and some are missing; sequencing was by immunoSEQ multiplex PCR. Here the sample spans 20,000 or so clones, around three quarters being singletons. The source material was CD4+ or CD8+ T cells sorted from blood, sampled in a trial of the OX40 agonist ivuxolimab. The receptors were gathered from an adult with an advanced solid tumor such as melanoma, head and neck, liver or kidney cancer.

The CDR3 nucleotides are TGTGCCAGCAGCGACGGGAGGACAGGGGGCGTGAACACTGAAGCTTTCTTT. It translates to CASSDGRTGGVNTEAFF. The chain joins TRBV7-6 to TRBJ1-1; 11 bases align to TRBD1. The junction had 8 bases not matched to a gene; V was cut back by 5 bases and J by 0 bases. Germline loops: CDR1 SGHVS, CDR2 FNYEAQ. This CDR3 contains 17 residues.

The chain joins TRBV2 to TRBJ1-4, with a possible D match to TRBD1 (6 bases). Trimming shortened V by 3 bases and J by 2 bases, and 7 bases separated the two germline ends. The CDR3 has 14 residues. The germline CDR1 and CDR2 sequences are SNHLY and FYNNEI. CDR3 loop: CASSDTGTNEKLFF. The CDR3 nucleotides read TGTGCCAGCAGTGACACAGGGACTAATGAAAAACTGTTTTTT.

The rearrangement joins TRBV4-3 to TRBJ2-1; weak D call: TRBD2 (6 bases). This CDR3 spans 15 amino acids. Germline V gene data show CDR1 as LGHNA and CDR2 as YSLEER. V shed 0 bases and J shed 8 bases, with 14 bases lying between them. In nucleotides, the CDR3 is TGCGCCAGCAGCCAAGATCTCCAGGGCGGGGATGAGCAGTTCTTC. Encoded protein: CASSQDLQGGDEQFF.

V is TRBV6-1 and J is TRBJ2-1; 9 nucleotides align to TRBD2. There are 16 residues in the CDR3. Germline V gives CDR1 MNHNS, CDR2 SASEGT. J lost 8 bases, V lost 3 bases, and 11 bases had no gene match. The CDR3 bases are TGTGCCAGCAGTGATCGACTAGTAGCGGGAGAGGATGAGCAGTTCTTC. The encoded protein is CASSDRLVAGEDEQFF.

The chain recombines TRBV7-9 with TRBJ2-5, with TRBD1 as a possible D gene (6 bases). V was trimmed by 5 bases and J by 2 bases, leaving 18 bases between them. The CDR3 length is 16 residues. CDR1 and CDR2 (germline): SEHNR, FQNEAQ (reference sequence). CDR3 sequence: CASSEGGQPYQETQYF. DNA for the CDR3: TGTGCCAGCAGCGAGGGCGGACAGCCCTATCAAGAGACCCAGTACTTC.

Note on this clone: The same CDR3 arises from other DNA sequences in this sample as well. The V and J genes are TRBV23-1 and TRBJ2-2; 9 nucleotides align to TRBD2. TRBV23-1 is filed as an ORF, its function uncertain. This CDR3 has 12 amino acids. The CDR3 is CGSGRGDGELFF. The CDR3 DNA is TGCGGTAGCGGGAGAGGGGACGGGGAGCTGTTTTTT.

V and J are TRBV5-1 and TRBJ2-1; 7 bases line up with TRBD2. The V segment lost 0 bases and the J segment 2 bases; nucleotides outside the gene matches: 5. The germline CDR1 and CDR2 sequences are SGHRS and YFSETQ. The CDR3 consists of 16 residues. The CDR3 nucleotides are TGCGCCAGCAGCTTGGCCGGAGCGGGACCCTACAATGAGCAGTTCTTC. Residues: CASSLAGAGPYNEQFF.

Remarks on this clone: This clone may be a read error of a much larger clone one base away. The CDR3 nucleotides read TGCGCCAGCGGCTTACATGGGACGGGGGACTACAATGAGCAGTTCTTC. The encoded protein is CASGLHGTGDYNEQFF. This rearrangement joins TRBV5-1 to TRBJ2-1, with a tentative D call TRBD2 (6 bases). Germline V gene data show CDR1 as SGHRS and CDR2 as YFSETQ. The CDR3 loop spans 16 amino acids. Full variable domain (remainder filled in from reference TRBV5-1 and TRBJ2-1): KAGVTQTPRYLIKTRGQQVTLSCSPISGHRSVSWYQQTPGQGLQFLFEYFSETQRNKGNFPGRFSGRQFSNSRSEMNVSTLELGDSALYLCASGLHGTGDYNEQFFGPGTRLTVL.

This clone was observed a single time. The chain has TRBV19 and TRBJ2-6; D is perhaps TRBD1 (6 bases). V lost 8 bases and J lost 2, with 13 bases in between. The germline CDR1 and CDR2 sequences are LNHDA and SQIVND (reference sequence). The CDR3 loop spans 15 amino acids. The CDR3 region is CASWANRAGANVLTF. CDR3 in DNA: TGTGCCAGTTGGGCAAACAGGGCTGGGGCCAACGTCCTGACTTTC. Full variable domain (outside the CDR3, taken from reference TRBV19 and TRBJ2-6): DGGITQSPKYLFRKEGQNVTLSCEQNLNHDAMYWYRQDPGQGLRLIYYSQIVNDFQKGDIAEGYSVSREKKESFPLTVTSAQKNPTAFYLCASWANRAGANVLTFGAGSRLTVL.

This clone was detected a few times. This chain uses TRBV7-6 with TRBJ1-2; D is ambiguous. Deletions cut 2 bases from V and 6 bases from J, with 16 bases between. Germline CDR1 is SGHVS and CDR2 is FNYEAQ. The CDR3 spans 15 residues. The CDR3 DNA follows: TGTGCCAGCAGCTTAACCCTCGGAGGGTACGATGGCTACACCTTC. Translation: CASSLTLGGYDGYTF.

The chain employs TRBV5-6 and TRBJ2-2; 7 bases fit TRBD1. The trim removed 3 bases at V and 7 bases at J, leaving 6 bases unmatched. The CDR3 consists of 14 residues. CDR1 SGHDT and CDR2 YYEEEE come from the germline V gene. CDR3 DNA: TGTGCCAGCAGCTCCATGACAGGGATCGGGGAGCTGTTTTTT. Amino acids: CASSSMTGIGELFF.

V is TRBV7-9 and J is TRBJ2-2, with D perhaps matching TRBD1 (5 bases). V was cut by 1 base and J by 5 bases, with 8 bases left in between. Germline loops: CDR1 SEHNR, CDR2 FQNEAQ (reference sequence). The CDR3 is made up of 14 amino acids. CDR3 nucleotide sequence: TGTGCCAGCAGCTTAGAGTCAGGGACCGGGGAGCTGTTTTTT. Translation gives CASSLESGTGELFF.

J is TRBJ1-2 and V is TRBV27; 7 bases fit TRBD1. The CDR3 contains 14 residues. Germline V lookup: CDR1 MNHEY, CDR2 SMNVEV (reference sequence). V shed 6 bases and J 5 bases; nucleotides not matched to a gene: 9. The CDR3 coding sequence is TGTGCCAGCAGCCTAACAGGGGCCGAATATGGCTACACCTTC. It encodes CASSLTGAEYGYTF.

This chain uses TRBV7-6 with TRBJ2-1, with TRBD2 identical over 11 bases. With 6 bases clipped from V and 7 bases from J, the junction kept 5 bases outside the gene matches. This CDR3 contains 14 residues. Germline V gene lookup returns CDR1 SGHVS and CDR2 FNYEAQ. The CDR3 sequence: CASSLAGGRNEQFF. As DNA, the CDR3 is TGTGCCAGCAGTCTAGCGGGAGGCCGGAATGAGCAGTTCTTC.

The CDR3 loop is CASSQRGDSYEQYF. The CDR3 region has the DNA TGCGCCAGCAGCCAACGGGGGGACTCCTACGAGCAGTACTTC. The V gene is TRBV4-1, the J gene TRBJ2-7; 7 positions match TRBD2. The CDR3 has 14 residues. CDR1 and CDR2 (germline): MGHRA, YSYEKL. Germline trimming cut 2 bases from V and 0 bases from J; bases unmatched to any gene: 1.

Concerning this clone itself: A much larger clone sits a single nucleotide away, making a read error possible. The CDR3 nucleotides read TGTGCCAGCAGGCTAGACAGTAGCGGGAGCTCCGGGCAGTACTTC. Amino acids: CASRLDSSGSSGQYF. This rearrangement joins TRBV2 to TRBJ2-7; 9 bases align to TRBD2. The CDR3 extends over 15 amino acids. Unmatched junction bases numbered 15, after V lost 6 bases and J lost 9 bases. In germline, CDR1 is SNHLY, CDR2 FYNNEI. Variable domain in full (rest from reference TRBV2 and TRBJ2-7): EPEVTQTPSHQVTQMGQEVILRCVPISNHLYFYWYRQILGQKVEFLVSFYNNEISEKSEIFDDQFSVERPDGSNFTLKIRSTKLEDSAMYFCASRLDSSGSSGQYFGPGTRLTVT.

The chain has TRBV18 and TRBJ1-2; D remains unclear. CDR3 length: 14 residues. V was pared by 4 bases and J by 2 bases, with 11 bases between. CDR1 is KGHSH and CDR2 is LQKENI in the germline V gene. The CDR3: CASSLSYSNYGYTF. CDR3 sequence (DNA): TGTGCCAGCTCACTCTCTTACAGCAACTATGGCTACACCTTC.

CDR3 sequence (DNA): TGTGCCAGTAGCCACGGGACAGGGGGTAAAACTGAAGCTTTCTTT. The encoded protein is CASSHGTGGKTEAFF. The gene calls are TRBV19 and TRBJ1-1; TRBD1 agrees at 11 bases. Germline V CDR1 and CDR2: LNHDA, SQIVND (reference sequence). This CDR3 region has 15 residues. V lost 6 bases and J lost 5; bases outside the gene matches: 8.

In its sample, this clone was seen once. V is TRBV5-1 and J is TRBJ1-2, with D perhaps TRBD1 (6 bases). CDR1 is SGHRS, CDR2 YFSETQ, per germline. Trimming removed 4 bases from V and 6 bases from J, with 19 bases in between. The CDR3 extends over 15 amino acids. This chain's CDR3 is CASSPDGGRGNGYTF. For the CDR3, the DNA is TGCGCCAGCAGCCCGGACGGGGGGCGCGGAAATGGCTACACCTTC.

This chain uses TRBV5-6 with TRBJ1-2; 7 nucleotides match TRBD1. The germline gives CDR1 SGHDT, CDR2 YYEEEE. The length of the CDR3 is 15 residues. With V trimmed by 5 bases and J by 8 bases, 15 bases remained unmatched. CDR3 residues: CASRDPTGEEDGYTF. CDR3 in DNA: TGTGCCAGCAGGGATCCTACAGGGGAGGAGGACGGCTACACCTTC. The entire variable domain, with the rest obtained from reference TRBV5-6 and TRBJ1-2, is as follows: DAGVTQSPTHLIKTRGQQVTLRCSPKSGHDTVSWYQQALGQGPQFIFQYYEEEERQRGNFPDRFSGHQFPNYSSELNVNALLLGDSALYLCASRDPTGEEDGYTFGSGTRLTVV.

V usage is TRBV6-5 and J usage is TRBJ2-7; D unclear. CDR1 is MNHEY, CDR2 SVGAGI, per germline. Trimming took 6 bases from V and 6 from J, leaving 15 bases between them. The CDR3 contains 13 residues. Written as DNA, the CDR3 is TGTGCCAGCAGCGTTGGACCTCTAGGCGAGCAGTACTTC. The encoded protein is CASSVGPLGEQYF.

V gene TRBV7-9 combines with J gene TRBJ2-2, with D perhaps assigned TRBD1 or TRBD2 (6 bases each). The CDR3 covers 13 residues. Germline V lookup: CDR1 SEHNR, CDR2 FQNEAQ (reference sequence). V lost 4 bases to trimming and J lost 7 bases, with 10 bases between them. The CDR3 sequence is CASSSGGGGELFF. The CDR3 DNA is TGTGCCAGCAGCTCCGGGGGCGGCGGGGAGCTGTTTTTT.

The chain couples TRBV11-2 to TRBJ2-5, with D uncertain. CDR1 and CDR2 (germline): SGHAT, FQNNGV. V lost 1 base to trimming and J lost 4 bases, with 13 bases between them. CDR3 size: 15 residues. The CDR3 DNA sequence: TGTGCCAGCAGCTTAGGCGGCGGAACCCTAGAGACCCAGTACTTC. The encoded protein is CASSLGGGTLETQYF.

This chain connects TRBV7-9 to TRBJ2-1, with D perhaps TRBD2 (6 bases). Germline V CDR1 and CDR2: SEHNR, FQNEAQ (reference sequence). The V and J ends lost 4 bases and 6 bases respectively, with 10 bases between them. The CDR3 totals 13 residues. As DNA, the CDR3 is TGTGCCAGCAGCTCCGGGACTTTCAATGAGCAGTTCTTC. Translating it yields CASSSGTFNEQFF. The variable domain in full, completed from reference TRBV7-9 and TRBJ2-1, reads DTGVSQNPRHKITKRGQNVTFRCDPISEHNRLYWYRQTLGQGPEFLTYFQNEAQLEKSRLLSDRFSAERPKGSFSTLEIQRTEQGDSAMYLCASSSGTFNEQFFGPGTRLTVL.

The chain uses TRBV6-5 and TRBJ2-5, with a possible D match to TRBD1 (6 bases). V lost 6 bases and J lost 2, with 16 bases in between. Per germline, CDR1 MNHEY and CDR2 SVGAGI. The CDR3 totals 15 residues. CDR3 nucleotide sequence: TGTGCCAGCAGCGGCCGGGGACACGTACAAGAGACCCAGTACTTC. Protein sequence: CASSGRGHVQETQYF.

The chain's CDR3 is CASNSGLAGIFEQYF. The CDR3 DNA follows: TGTGCCAGCAATTCTGGACTAGCGGGAATCTTCGAGCAGTACTTC. The rearrangement joins TRBV7-9 to TRBJ2-7; 12 bases are shared with TRBD2. Trimming removed 7 bases from V and 6 bases from J; junction bases left unmatched: 10. Germline V gives CDR1 SEHNR, CDR2 FQNEAQ (reference sequence). This CDR3 has 15 amino acids.

This clone was detected a few times. The chain joins TRBV11-2 to TRBJ1-3, with D uncertain. This CDR3 comprises 15 residues. Trimming left V 5 bases short and J 0 bases short, with 11 bases between. Germline loops: CDR1 SGHAT, CDR2 FQNNGV. The CDR3 bases are TGTGCCAGCAGCAGAACGATCCTCTCTGGAAACACCATATATTTT. This gives the protein CASSRTILSGNTIYF. The whole variable domain, filled in from reference TRBV11-2 and TRBJ1-3, reads EAGVAQSPRYKIIEKRQSVAFWCNPISGHATLYWYQQILGQGPKLLIQFQNNGVVDDSQLPKDRFSAERLKGVDSTLKIQPAKLEDSAVYLCASSRTILSGNTIYFGEGSWLTVV.

The rearrangement links TRBV27 to TRBJ2-1; TRBD1 aligns across 9 bases. Trimming took 2 bases from V and 4 from J; bases not matched to a gene: 3. CDR3 length: 15 amino acids. The germline gives CDR1 MNHEY, CDR2 SMNVEV (reference sequence). The CDR3 coding sequence is TGTGCCAGCAGTTTAGGGGACAGGGTGTACAATGAGCAGTTCTTC. This encodes CASSLGDRVYNEQFF.

The chain joins TRBV7-9 to TRBJ1-4; D ambiguous. Trimming cost V 0 bases and J 5 bases, with 10 bases left between them. The V gene's germline CDR1 is SEHNR and CDR2 FQNEAQ (reference sequence). The length of the CDR3 is 15 residues. The CDR3 loop reads CASSLAQGANEKLFF. CDR3 DNA sequence: TGTGCCAGCAGCTTAGCGCAAGGAGCCAATGAAAAACTGTTTTTT. The full variable domain, its missing parts supplied by reference TRBV7-9 and TRBJ1-4, is DTGVSQNPRHKITKRGQNVTFRCDPISEHNRLYWYRQTLGQGPEFLTYFQNEAQLEKSRLLSDRFSAERPKGSFSTLEIQRTEQGDSAMYLCASSLAQGANEKLFFGSGTQLSVL.

This clone appeared a few times. J is TRBJ2-3 and V is TRBV11-2; TRBD2 aligns across 16 bases. The V gene's germline CDR1 is SGHAT and CDR2 FQNNGV. The CDR3 contains 16 residues. The V and J ends lost 3 bases and 4 bases, in that order; junction bases with no gene match: 1. The CDR3 region is CASSLGTSGRADTQYF. The CDR3 nucleotides read TGTGCCAGCAGCTTGGGGACTAGCGGGAGGGCAGATACGCAGTATTTT.

V usage is TRBV5-1 and J usage is TRBJ2-2; weak D call: TRBD2 (6 bases). Trimming cost V 0 bases and J 7 bases, with 7 bases left between them. This CDR3 comprises 13 residues. Germline V gene sequence: CDR1 SGHRS, CDR2 YFSETQ. CDR3 sequence reads: CASSLAEGGELFF. As DNA, the CDR3 is TGCGCCAGCAGCTTGGCGGAGGGCGGGGAGCTGTTTTTT.

The chain has TRBV7-9 and TRBJ1-5, with D hard to call. The germline V gene encodes CDR1 SEHNR and CDR2 FQNEAQ (reference sequence). The CDR3 sequence is 14 residues long. Trimming removed 4 bases at V and 2 bases at J, with 9 bases between. Written as DNA, the CDR3 is TGTGCCAGCAGCTCAGCGGGTGGCAATCAGCCCCAGCATTTT. Encoded protein: CASSSAGGNQPQHF.